This TCR beta chain was retrieved from a study of blood T cell repertoires in COVID-19. Study-wide context: The United States, Italy and Spain provided the acute and convalescent COVID-19 samples.

The protocol was immunoSEQ multiplex PCR, while the TCRdb copy is restricted to in-frame clones and leaves out a portion. The sample consists of approximately 240,000 clones, roughly 91% of them appearing once. Germline V gene sequence: CDR1 MNHEY, CDR2 SVGAGI. The CDR3 sequence is 14 residues long. V shed 7 bases and J 0 bases; nucleotides not matched to a gene: 3. The TCR originated in a man younger than 40 with COVID-19, enrolled during active disease. The V gene is TRBV6-5, the J gene TRBJ1-3; TRBD1 matches at 7 bases. The sequenced sample was peripheral blood. CDR3 sequence: CASTAGGSGNTIYF. The CDR3 bases are TGTGCCAGCACCGCAGGGGGCTCTGGAAACACCATATATTTT.